Listed below are T cell receptor beta chains from one sample, sequenced in a study of cytomegalovirus exposure and HLA in healthy donors. This table comes from immunoSEQ multiplex PCR, and its TCRdb copy is limited to in-frame clones, with some not included. The sample carries around 170,000 clones, approximately 84% recorded once. Sequencing was done on a sample of PBMCs. Source of these receptors: a woman between 50 and 59 years old in good health and CMV-seropositive. The CDR3 runs from the conserved cysteine through the conserved F or W. The D gene is left open where the match is weak. Rows may omit the clone size; those that give it use once, few, many or a size class.

>.|.|TRBV7-7|TRBJ2-7
CASSLALLDEQYF
TGTGCTAGCAGCCTTGCGCTATTGGACGAGCAGTACTTC
>.|.|TRBV29-1|TRBJ1-4
CSVEGGVREKLFF
TGCAGCGTTGAGGGAGGGGTTCGGGAAAAACTGTTTTTT
>few|TRBD2|TRBV5-1|TRBJ2-3
CASSLEGRGGPVDTQYF
TGCGCCAGCAGCTTGGAGGGGCGGGGGGGCCCGGTGGATACGCAGTATTTT
>.|TRBD1|TRBV2|TRBJ2-6
CASSAPDRAQTGANGLTF
TGTGCCAGCAGTGCCCCGGACAGGGCGCAAACTGGGGCCAACGGCCTGACTTTC
>.|.|TRBV30|TRBJ2-1
CAWSRGALYNEQFF
TGTGCCTGGAGCCGGGGGGCACTGTACAATGAGCAGTTCTTC
>.|.|TRBV7-8|TRBJ2-5
CASSLGSGDQETQYF
TGTGCCAGCAGCTTAGGATCGGGGGATCAAGAGACCCAGTACTTC
>.|.|TRBV30|TRBJ1-4
CAGEVGNEKLFF
TGTGCCGGGGAGGTCGGTAATGAAAAACTGTTTTTT
>.|.|TRBV5-4|TRBJ2-3
CASSLKEALTDTQYF
TGTGCCAGCAGCTTGAAGGAAGCGTTAACAGATACGCAGTATTTT
>few|.|TRBV2|TRBJ2-2
CASSLGFTGELFF
TGTGCCAGTTCACTAGGGTTCACCGGGGAGCTGTTTTTT
>.|.|TRBV5-5|TRBJ1-2
CASLRTETFNYGYTF
TGTGCCAGCCTCCGGACAGAGACCTTTAACTATGGCTACACCTTC
>few|.|TRBV2|TRBJ2-1
CASGWSSKIDEQFF
TGTGCCAGCGGCTGGAGTAGCAAGATCGATGAGCAGTTCTTC
>few|.|TRBV5-6|TRBJ2-7
CASSPLGASYEQYF
TGTGCCAGCAGTCCCCTAGGGGCCTCCTACGAGCAGTACTTC
>.|TRBD2|TRBV28|TRBJ2-3
CASSWGGFSQGTQYF
TGTGCCAGCAGTTGGGGGGGTTTTTCGCAGGGTACGCAGTATTTT
>.|.|TRBV7-9|TRBJ1-2
CASSLLGAGNYGYTF
TGTGCCAGCAGCTTGCTGGGGGCTGGAAACTATGGCTACACCTTC
>.|.|TRBV10-3|TRBJ2-6
CATADSGANVLTF
TGTGCCACCGCAGACTCTGGGGCCAACGTCCTGACTTTC
>.|TRBD1|TRBV4-3|TRBJ1-1
CASSQDITGGTEAFF
TGCGCCAGCAGCCAGGACATTACAGGGGGCACTGAAGCTTTCTTT
>.|TRBD1|TRBV18|TRBJ2-5
CASSPDRQETQYF
TGTGCCAGCTCACCGGACAGGCAAGAGACCCAGTACTTC
>.|TRBD2|TRBV7-7|TRBJ2-3
CASSPSGSTDTQYF
TGTGCTAGCAGCCCTAGCGGTAGCACAGATACGCAGTATTTT
>.|TRBD1|TRBV11-2|TRBJ1-1
CASSSYRGRLEAFF
TGTGCCAGCAGCTCTTACAGGGGCCGGCTTGAAGCTTTCTTT
>.|TRBD1|TRBV27|TRBJ1-1
CASGRQGWDTEAFF
TGTGCCAGCGGGAGACAGGGATGGGACACTGAAGCTTTCTTT
>.|.|TRBV28|TRBJ1-2
CASSLWATPQGSLSGYTF
TGTGCCAGCAGTTTATGGGCAACTCCACAGGGCTCCCTATCTGGCTACACCTTC
>.|TRBD1|TRBV27|TRBJ1-2
CASRPGQFDGYTF
TGTGCCAGCAGACCGGGACAGTTCGATGGCTACACCTTC
>.|TRBD1|TRBV30|TRBJ2-2
CAWTKDRDEVFMNTGELFF
TGTGCCTGGACTAAGGACAGGGATGAAGTTTTCATGAACACCGGGGAGCTGTTTTTT
>.|.|TRBV4-3|TRBJ1-1
CASSQDRGNTEAFF
TGCGCCAGCAGCCAAGACAGGGGGAACACTGAAGCTTTCTTT